The present entry profiles one T cell receptor (beta chain) with its context. Its cognate antigen is unknown. This entry is derived from a study of T cell responses to AZD1222 COVID-19 vaccine. The length of the CDR3 is 13 residues. CDR1 and CDR2 (germline): SGHNT, YENEEA. Trimming shortened V by 4 bases and J by 1 base, and 7 bases separated the two germline ends. TCRdb's copy holds only in-frame clones and misses some; the assay was immunoSEQ multiplex PCR. The profile shows more than 120,000 clones, roughly 88% of them singletons. Notes on the study in general: With two AZD1222 doses given, Spike-specific TCR breadth and depth both rose. White British donors predominated, females outnumbered males, and clonal diversity was possibly underestimated. Close to half of spike-specific TCRs reportedly recognize unmutated variant regions. The repertoires were collected only after the peak T cell response.

The receptor was derived from an adult who received the MenACWY meningococcal vaccine as a control. This specimen consisted of peripheral blood, obtained 28 days after the second dose of the MenACWY control vaccine. The chain uses TRBV11-3 and TRBJ1-1, with unresolved D. This CDR3 is CASSSSSNTEAFF. CDR3 nucleotides: TGTGCCAGCAGCTCGTCATCGAACACTGAAGCTTTCTTT.